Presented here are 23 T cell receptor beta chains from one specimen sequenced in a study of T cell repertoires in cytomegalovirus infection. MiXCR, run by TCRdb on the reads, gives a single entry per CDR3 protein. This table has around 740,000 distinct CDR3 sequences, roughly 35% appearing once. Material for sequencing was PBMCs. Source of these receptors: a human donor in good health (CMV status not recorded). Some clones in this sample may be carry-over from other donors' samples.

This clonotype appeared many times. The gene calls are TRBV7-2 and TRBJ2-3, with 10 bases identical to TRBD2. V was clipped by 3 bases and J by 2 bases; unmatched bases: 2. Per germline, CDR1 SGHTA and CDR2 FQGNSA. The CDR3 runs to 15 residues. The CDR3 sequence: CASSLGLATTDTQYF. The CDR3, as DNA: TGTGCCAGCAGCTTGGGACTAGCGACCACAGATACGCAGTATTTT.

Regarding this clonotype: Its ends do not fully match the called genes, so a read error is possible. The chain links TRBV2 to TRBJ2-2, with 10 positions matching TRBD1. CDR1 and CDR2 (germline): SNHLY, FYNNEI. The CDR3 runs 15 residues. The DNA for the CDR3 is TGTGACAGCAGGGACAGGGGACGGAACACCGGGGAGCTGTTTTTT. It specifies CDSRDRGRNTGELFF.

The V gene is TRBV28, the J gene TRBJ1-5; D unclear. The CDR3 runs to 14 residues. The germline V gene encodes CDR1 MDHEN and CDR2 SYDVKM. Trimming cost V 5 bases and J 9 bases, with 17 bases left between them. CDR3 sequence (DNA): TGTGCCAGCAGTCGATCCCCCCCGGGTCGGCCCCAGCATTTT. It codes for CASSRSPPGRPQHF.

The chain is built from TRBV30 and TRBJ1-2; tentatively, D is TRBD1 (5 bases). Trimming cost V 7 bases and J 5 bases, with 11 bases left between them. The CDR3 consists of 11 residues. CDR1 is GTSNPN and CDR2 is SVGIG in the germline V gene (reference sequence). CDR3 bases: TGTGCCTTTCATAGGGGATATGGCTACACCTTC. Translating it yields CAFHRGYGYTF.

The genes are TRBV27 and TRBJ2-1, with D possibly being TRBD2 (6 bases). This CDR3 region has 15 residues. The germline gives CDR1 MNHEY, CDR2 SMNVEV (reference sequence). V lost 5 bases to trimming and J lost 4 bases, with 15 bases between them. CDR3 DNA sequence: TGTGCCAGCAGTGCTTTCCGGGCGGGGTACAATGAGCAGTTCTTC. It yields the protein CASSAFRAGYNEQFF.

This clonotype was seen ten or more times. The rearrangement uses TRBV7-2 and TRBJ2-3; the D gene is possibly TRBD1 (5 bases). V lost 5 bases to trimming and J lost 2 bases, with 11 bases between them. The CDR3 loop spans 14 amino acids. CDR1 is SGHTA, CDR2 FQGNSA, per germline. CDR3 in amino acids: CASSPDRTTDTQYF. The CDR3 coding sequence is TGTGCCAGCAGCCCCGACAGAACCACAGATACGCAGTATTTT.

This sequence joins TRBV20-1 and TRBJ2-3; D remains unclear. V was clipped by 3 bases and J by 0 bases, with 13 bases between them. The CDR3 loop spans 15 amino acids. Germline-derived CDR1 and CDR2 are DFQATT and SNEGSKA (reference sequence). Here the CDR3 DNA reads TGCAGTGCTAGGTCAGCCTCTTCTAGCACAGATACGCAGTATTTT. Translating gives CSARSASSSTDTQYF.

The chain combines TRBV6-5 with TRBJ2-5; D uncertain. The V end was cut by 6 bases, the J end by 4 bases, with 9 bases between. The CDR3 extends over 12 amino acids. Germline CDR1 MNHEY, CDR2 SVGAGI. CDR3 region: CASSNSGETQYF. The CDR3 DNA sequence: TGTGCCAGCAGCAACTCTGGAGAGACCCAGTACTTC.

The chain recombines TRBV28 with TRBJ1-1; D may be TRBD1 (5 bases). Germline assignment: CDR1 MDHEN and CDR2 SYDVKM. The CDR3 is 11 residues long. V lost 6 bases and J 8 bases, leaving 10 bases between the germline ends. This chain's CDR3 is CASSRNREAFF. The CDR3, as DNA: TGTGCCAGCAGCAGAAACAGGGAAGCTTTCTTT.

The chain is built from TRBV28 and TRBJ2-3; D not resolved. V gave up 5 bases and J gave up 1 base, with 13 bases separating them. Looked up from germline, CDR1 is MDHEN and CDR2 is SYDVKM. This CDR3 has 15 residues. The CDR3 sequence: CASSRTLTRTDTQYF. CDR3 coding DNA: TGTGCCAGCAGTCGAACCCTTACCCGCACAGATACGCAGTATTTT.

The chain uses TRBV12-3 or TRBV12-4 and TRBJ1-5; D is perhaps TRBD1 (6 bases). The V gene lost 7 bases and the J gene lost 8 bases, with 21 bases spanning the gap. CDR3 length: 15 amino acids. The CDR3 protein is CASTYGTQTNEPQHF. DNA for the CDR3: TGTGCCAGCACCTACGGGACACAGACAAACGAGCCCCAGCATTTT.

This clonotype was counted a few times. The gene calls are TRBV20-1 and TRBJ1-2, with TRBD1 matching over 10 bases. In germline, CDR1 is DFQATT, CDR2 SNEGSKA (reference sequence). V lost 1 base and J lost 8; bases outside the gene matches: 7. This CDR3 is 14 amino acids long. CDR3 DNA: TGCAGTGCTAGAGCCGGGACAGGGGAAGGAGGCTACACCTTC. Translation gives CSARAGTGEGGYTF.

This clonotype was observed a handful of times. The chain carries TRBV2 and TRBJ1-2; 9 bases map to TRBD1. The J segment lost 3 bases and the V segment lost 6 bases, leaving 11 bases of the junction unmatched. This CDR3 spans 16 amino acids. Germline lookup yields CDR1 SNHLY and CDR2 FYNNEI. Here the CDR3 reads CASRPGQGPLYYGYTF. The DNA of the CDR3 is TGTGCCAGCAGACCGGGACAGGGACCCCTCTACTATGGCTACACCTTC.

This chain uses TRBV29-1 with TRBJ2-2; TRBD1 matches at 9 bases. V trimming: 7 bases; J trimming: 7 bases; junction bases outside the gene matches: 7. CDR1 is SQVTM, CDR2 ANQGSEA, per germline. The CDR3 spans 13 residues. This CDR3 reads CSGYRGRNGELFF. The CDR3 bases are TGCAGCGGATACAGGGGGCGCAACGGGGAGCTGTTTTTT.

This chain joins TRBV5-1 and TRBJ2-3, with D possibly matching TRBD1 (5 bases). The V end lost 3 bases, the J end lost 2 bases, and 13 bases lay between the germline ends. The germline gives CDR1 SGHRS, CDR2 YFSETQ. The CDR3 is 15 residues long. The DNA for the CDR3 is TGCGCCAGCAGCTCCAGGGATTCGAACACAGATACGCAGTATTTT. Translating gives CASSSRDSNTDTQYF.

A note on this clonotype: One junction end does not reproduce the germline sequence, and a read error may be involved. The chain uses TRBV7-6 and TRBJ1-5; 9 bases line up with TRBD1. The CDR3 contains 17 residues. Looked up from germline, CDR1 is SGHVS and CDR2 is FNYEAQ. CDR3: CASSSGTGNFGNQAQHF. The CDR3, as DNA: TGTGCCAGCAGCTCCGGGACAGGGAATTTCGGGAATCAGGCCCAGCATTTT.

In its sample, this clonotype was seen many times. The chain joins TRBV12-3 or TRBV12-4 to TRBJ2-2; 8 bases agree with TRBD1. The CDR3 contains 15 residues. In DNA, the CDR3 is TGTGCTTCTCGCCCAGGGACAGGAGACACCGGGGAGCTGTTTTTT. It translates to CASRPGTGDTGELFF.

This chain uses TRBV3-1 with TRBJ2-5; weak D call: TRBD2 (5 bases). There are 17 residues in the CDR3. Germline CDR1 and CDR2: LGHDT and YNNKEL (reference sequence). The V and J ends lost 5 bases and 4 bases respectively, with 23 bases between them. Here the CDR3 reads CASSADRGSSTVETQYF. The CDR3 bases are TGTGCCAGCAGCGCAGACCGGGGTTCCAGTACGGTAGAGACCCAGTACTTC.

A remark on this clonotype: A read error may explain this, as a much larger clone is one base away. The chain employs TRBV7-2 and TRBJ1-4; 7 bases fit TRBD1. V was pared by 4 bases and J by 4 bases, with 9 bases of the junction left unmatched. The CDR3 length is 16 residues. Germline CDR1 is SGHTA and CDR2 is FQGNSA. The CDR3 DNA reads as TGTGCCAGCAGCTCCCAGGGGGGAGTGAGTAATGAAAAACTGTTTTTT. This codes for CASSSQGGVSNEKLFF.

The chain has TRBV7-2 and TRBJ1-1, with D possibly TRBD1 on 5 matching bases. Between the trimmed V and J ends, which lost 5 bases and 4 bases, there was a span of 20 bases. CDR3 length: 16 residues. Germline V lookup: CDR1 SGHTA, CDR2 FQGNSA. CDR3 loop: CASSLRVRVSFTEAFF. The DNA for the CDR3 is TGTGCCAGCAGCCTTAGGGTCAGGGTGTCTTTCACTGAAGCTTTCTTT.

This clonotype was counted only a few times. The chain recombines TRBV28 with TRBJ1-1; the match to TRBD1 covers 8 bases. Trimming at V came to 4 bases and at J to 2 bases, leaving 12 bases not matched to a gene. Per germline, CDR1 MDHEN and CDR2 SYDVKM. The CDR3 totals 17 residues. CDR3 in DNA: TGTGCCAGCAGTTCCTGGACAGGGAGCAACTCCAACACTGAAGCTTTCTTT. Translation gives CASSSWTGSNSNTEAFF.

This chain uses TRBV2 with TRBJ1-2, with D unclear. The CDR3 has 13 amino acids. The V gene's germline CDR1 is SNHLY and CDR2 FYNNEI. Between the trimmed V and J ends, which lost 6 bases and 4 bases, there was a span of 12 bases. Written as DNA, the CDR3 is TGTGCCAGCAGCTATTTCCCGGGCTATGGCTACACCTTC. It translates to CASSYFPGYGYTF.

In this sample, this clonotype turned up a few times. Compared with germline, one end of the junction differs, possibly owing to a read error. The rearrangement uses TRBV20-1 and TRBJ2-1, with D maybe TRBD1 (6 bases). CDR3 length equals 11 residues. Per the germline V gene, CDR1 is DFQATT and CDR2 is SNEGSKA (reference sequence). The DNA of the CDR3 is TGCAGTGCCAGAGACCGGGACAAACAGTTCTTC. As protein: CSARDRDKQFF.